These 6 T cell receptor beta chains originate from one sample sequenced in a study of CD8 T cells in ankylosing spondylitis. MiXCR, applied by TCRdb to the 5' RACE reads, yields one record per CDR3 protein. Seen here are approximately 140,000 distinct CDR3 sequences, about 42% observed once, and the top ten hold 13% to 15%. The sequencing input was synovial fluid, either unsorted or a sorted T cell fraction (not recorded which). The receptors here all came from a male donor with ankylosing spondylitis.

This chain connects TRBV6-6 to TRBJ2-7; D gene uncertain. The CDR3 spans 11 residues. Germline V lookup: CDR1 MNHNY, CDR2 SVGAGI (reference sequence). Trimming removed 6 bases at V and 2 bases at J, with 5 bases between. The CDR3 DNA follows: TGTGCCAGCAGCACAACCTACGAGCAGTACTTC. It yields the protein CASSTTYEQYF.

The genes are TRBV5-1 and TRBJ1-4; TRBD1 might be the D (6 bases). Germline CDR1 reads SGHRS; CDR2 reads YFSETQ. V was shortened by 4 bases and J by 11 bases, with 21 bases between the two germline ends. CDR3 length: 15 amino acids. This CDR3 reads CASSPEGPTGTKLFF. In DNA form, the CDR3 reads TGCGCCAGCAGCCCGGAGGGACCAACAGGGACGAAACTGTTTTTT.

CDR3 residues: CASSPRTAQETQYF. The CDR3 DNA is TGTGCCAGCAGTCCGCGGACAGCCCAAGAGACCCAGTACTTC. V usage is TRBV27 and J usage is TRBJ2-5; maybe TRBD1 (6 bases). The V gene lost 5 bases and the J gene lost 1 base, with 11 bases spanning the gap. The CDR3 sequence is 14 residues long. Germline-derived CDR1 and CDR2 are MNHEY and SMNVEV (reference sequence).

This chain connects TRBV4-1 to TRBJ2-5; perhaps D is TRBD1 or TRBD2 (6 bases each). Trimming stripped 4 bases from V and 5 bases from J, with 20 bases between. Looked up from germline, CDR1 is MGHRA and CDR2 is YSYEKL. This CDR3 contains 16 residues. The CDR3 loop is CASSRTWGANGETQYF. The CDR3 nucleotides read TGCGCCAGCAGCCGAACCTGGGGGGCCAACGGGGAGACCCAGTACTTC.

This chain uses TRBV12-3 or TRBV12-4 with TRBJ2-1; 14 nucleotides agree with TRBD2. This CDR3 region has 18 residues. The junction had 10 bases not matched to a gene; V was cut back by 4 bases and J by 5 bases. The CDR3, as DNA: TGTGCCAGCAGTTCACTCGGACTAGCGGGGGGACCCGACAATGAGCAGTTCTTC. Amino acid sequence: CASSSLGLAGGPDNEQFF.

The chain carries TRBV4-1 and TRBJ1-3; D is unresolved. V gave up 4 bases and J gave up 4 bases, with 20 bases separating them. Per the germline V gene, CDR1 is MGHRA and CDR2 is YSYEKL. The CDR3 covers 17 residues. The chain's CDR3 is CASSRWVLESSGNTIYF. In DNA form, the CDR3 reads TGCGCCAGCAGCCGGTGGGTCCTGGAAAGTTCAGGAAACACCATATATTTT.